Listed here are 30 T cell receptor beta chains from one sample, sequenced in a study of T cell responses to AZD1222 COVID-19 vaccine. Sequencing used immunoSEQ multiplex PCR; TCRdb keeps in-frame clones, though not all of them. The sample shows some 25,000 clones, about nine tenths of them seen only once. Source: peripheral blood, taken 28 days after the second AZD1222 dose. Source of these receptors: an adult who received the AZD1222 COVID-19 vaccine.

This rearrangement joins TRBV6-5 to TRBJ2-7; the D gene could be TRBD1 or TRBD2 (6 bases each). V lost 6 bases and J 0 bases, leaving 15 bases between the germline ends. Per germline, CDR1 MNHEY and CDR2 SVGAGI. The CDR3 loop spans 15 amino acids. CDR3 DNA: TGTGCCAGCAGGCCAGGGGCGGGGATCTCCTACGAGCAGTACTTC. Its protein is CASRPGAGISYEQYF.

The chain joins TRBV5-1 to TRBJ2-7; 9 nucleotides line up with TRBD2. CDR1 SGHRS and CDR2 YFSETQ come from the germline V gene. The CDR3 has 15 amino acids. V trimming: 0 bases; J trimming: 0 bases; junction bases outside the gene matches: 1. This CDR3 is CASSLGSGSSYEQYF. In nucleotides, the CDR3 is TGCGCCAGCAGCTTGGGTAGCGGGAGCTCCTACGAGCAGTACTTC.

The chain employs TRBV5-1 and TRBJ2-7; 8 bases are a match to TRBD2. CDR3 length equals 16 residues. V shed 4 bases, J shed 3 bases, and the junction held 12 bases outside the gene matches. The germline CDR1 and CDR2 sequences are SGHRS and YFSETQ. The CDR3: CASSKLSGSAYYEQYF. DNA of the CDR3: TGCGCCAGCAGCAAACTAAGCGGGAGTGCCTACTACGAGCAGTACTTC. Using reference TRBV5-1 and TRBJ2-7 for the parts outside the CDR3, the full variable domain is KAGVTQTPRYLIKTRGQQVTLSCSPISGHRSVSWYQQTPGQGLQFLFEYFSETQRNKGNFPGRFSGRQFSNSRSEMNVSTLELGDSALYLCASSKLSGSAYYEQYFGPGTRLTVT.

The J gene is TRBJ2-6, the V gene TRBV5-4; 9 bases fit TRBD1. CDR1 is SGHNT, CDR2 YYREEE, per germline (reference sequence). Trimming at V came to 3 bases and at J to 4 bases, leaving 11 bases not matched to a gene. There are 18 residues in the CDR3. This CDR3 reads CASSSPGTGRAGANVLTF. The CDR3 bases are TGTGCCAGCAGCTCACCCGGGACAGGGCGGGCCGGGGCCAACGTCCTGACTTTC.

V and J are TRBV7-9 and TRBJ1-2, with D hard to call. V was trimmed by 1 base and J by 5 bases, leaving 8 bases between them. From germline, CDR1 is SEHNR and CDR2 FQNEAQ (reference sequence). The CDR3 runs 13 residues. CDR3 in amino acids: CASSLDNTYGYTF. The CDR3 DNA is TGTGCCAGCAGCTTAGATAACACTTATGGCTACACCTTC.

The chain links TRBV7-2 to TRBJ2-7, with TRBD1 matching 9 bases. Germline assignment: CDR1 SGHTA and CDR2 FQGNSA. Trimming removed 5 bases from V and 0 bases from J; junction bases left unmatched: 5. This CDR3 region has 15 residues. The CDR3 nucleotides are TGTGCCAGCAGCCCCCGACAGGGGGGCTCCTACGAGCAGTACTTC. It encodes CASSPRQGGSYEQYF.

The CDR3 nucleotides are TGTGCCAGCAGCGGGACAGGCCGTCGTAACTATGGCTACACCTTC. Its translation is CASSGTGRRNYGYTF. The chain joins TRBV21-1 to TRBJ1-2; the D segment call TRBD1 is taken from the table without a DNA check. TRBV21-1 is designated a pseudogene. This CDR3 is 15 amino acids long.

The chain uses TRBV28 and TRBJ2-3; TRBD2 is a possible D gene (5 bases). Per germline, CDR1 MDHEN and CDR2 SYDVKM. The CDR3 runs to 12 residues. Trimming left V 6 bases short and J 2 bases short, with 6 bases between. CDR3 coding DNA: TGTGCCAGCAGCCTAGCCACAGATACGCAGTATTTT. Residues: CASSLATDTQYF.

This clone is a singleton in its sample. The rearrangement joins TRBV7-2 to TRBJ2-5; 9 nucleotides align to TRBD2. The CDR3 runs to 14 residues. Germline V gives CDR1 SGHTA, CDR2 FQGNSA. V was clipped by 6 bases and J by 4 bases; unmatched bases: 6. The CDR3 region is CASRYTSGLETQYF. The CDR3 DNA follows: TGTGCCAGCAGGTACACTAGCGGGCTAGAGACCCAGTACTTC.

This clone was seen just once. This chain links TRBV11-1 with TRBJ2-1, with 10 bases aligning to TRBD2. V trimming: 1 base; J trimming: 3 bases; junction bases outside the gene matches: 3. The germline CDR1 and CDR2 sequences are SGHAT and FQDESV (reference sequence). The CDR3 spans 16 residues. Here the CDR3 reads CASSLEASGSYNEQFF. The CDR3 region has the DNA TGTGCCAGCAGCTTAGAGGCTAGCGGGAGCTACAATGAGCAGTTCTTC.

The chain uses TRBV7-9 and TRBJ2-3; D could derive from TRBD1 or TRBD2 (5 bases each). Trimming took off 3 bases at V and 1 base at J, with 5 bases between the two ends. This CDR3 has 13 amino acids. Germline lookup yields CDR1 SEHNR and CDR2 FQNEAQ (reference sequence). The CDR3 reads CASSLGGTDTQYF. The DNA of the CDR3 is TGTGCCAGCAGCTTGGGGGGCACAGATACGCAGTATTTT.

This clone came up once. The rearrangement uses TRBV10-3 and TRBJ2-5; 8 nucleotides align to TRBD2. Germline CDR1 and CDR2: ENHRY and SYGVKD. The CDR3 spans 15 residues. After removal of 6 bases from V and 5 bases from J, the junction contained 11 bases not matched to a gene. The CDR3 spells CAISKGSGITETQYF. DNA for the CDR3: TGTGCCATCAGCAAGGGTAGCGGGATAACGGAGACCCAGTACTTC.

Details on this clone: Germline and junction disagree at one end, which may indicate a read error. V is TRBV19 and J is TRBJ2-7; D is ambiguous. Looked up from germline, CDR1 is LNHDA and CDR2 is SQIVND (reference sequence). The CDR3 runs 13 residues. The chain's CDR3 is CTSSRVPAYEQYF. CDR3 nucleotide sequence: TGTACCAGTAGTAGGGTACCAGCCTACGAGCAGTACTTC.

Notes on this clone: A read error may account for a junction end that differs from germline. The chain uses TRBV6-5 and TRBJ2-7; unclear D gene. Germline CDR1 and CDR2: MNHEY and SVGAGI. This CDR3 has 10 amino acids. The CDR3 DNA sequence: TGTGCCAGCCGTTACTACGAGCAGTACTTC. It yields the protein CASRYYEQYF.

Only a few counts were recorded for this clone. The rearrangement uses TRBV7-6 and TRBJ1-3, with D perhaps TRBD1 (6 bases). The CDR3 extends over 16 amino acids. Germline V CDR1 and CDR2: SGHVS, FNYEAQ. The V end was cut by 3 bases, the J end by 4 bases, with 16 bases between. The CDR3 region has the DNA TGTGCCAGCAGCTTTCGGGACACACTTATCGGAAACACCATATATTTT. Amino acids: CASSFRDTLIGNTIYF.

J is TRBJ2-2 and V is TRBV28; 7 bases agree with TRBD2. The germline V gene has CDR1 MDHEN and CDR2 SYDVKM. After removal of 2 bases from V and 7 bases from J, the junction contained 13 bases not matched to a gene. CDR3 length: 17 residues. The CDR3 loop is CASSLHKGQRDDGELFF. CDR3 nucleotides: TGTGCCAGCAGTTTACACAAGGGCCAGCGGGACGACGGGGAGCTGTTTTTT.

V usage is TRBV7-2 and J usage is TRBJ2-1; D is ambiguous. Germline assignment: CDR1 SGHTA and CDR2 FQGNSA. The CDR3 runs 15 residues. The V end was cut by 3 bases, the J end by 0 bases, with 9 bases between. The CDR3 DNA reads as TGTGCCAGCAGCTTTACGGAGAGCTCCTACAATGAGCAGTTCTTC. This sequence encodes CASSFTESSYNEQFF.

The rearrangement uses TRBV6-2 or TRBV6-3 and TRBJ1-2; D remains ambiguous. Germline-derived CDR1 and CDR2 are MNHEY and SVGEGT. The CDR3 runs to 11 residues. V lost 3 bases and J 6 bases, leaving 5 bases between the germline ends. DNA for the CDR3: TGTGCCAGCAGTTATTACGATGGCTACACCTTC. Translating gives CASSYYDGYTF.

The V gene is TRBV7-9, the J gene TRBJ2-1; TRBD2 aligns across 7 bases. Germline CDR1 reads SEHNR; CDR2 reads FQNEAQ (reference sequence). This CDR3 region has 17 residues. The J segment lost 0 bases and the V segment lost 8 bases, leaving 13 bases of the junction unmatched. The chain's CDR3 is CASGGQRWTSSYNEQFF. The CDR3 DNA follows: TGTGCCAGCGGTGGGCAGAGGTGGACTAGCTCCTACAATGAGCAGTTCTTC.

The genes are TRBV29-1 and TRBJ1-2, with D possibly matching TRBD1 (6 bases). The V gene's germline CDR1 is SQVTM and CDR2 ANQGSEA. There are 13 residues in the CDR3. V was trimmed by 3 bases and J by 4 bases, leaving 12 bases between them. The CDR3 nucleotides are TGCAGCGTTGAGGTGCCAGGGGTCTATGGCTACACCTTC. It encodes CSVEVPGVYGYTF.

The CDR3 loop reads CASVRDRVNSPLHF. In DNA, the CDR3 is TGTGCCAGCGTCCGGGACAGGGTCAATTCACCCCTCCACTTT. The chain recombines TRBV6-6 with TRBJ1-6; 9 nucleotides line up with TRBD1. J lost 7 bases, V lost 8 bases, and 6 bases had no gene match. Germline CDR1 is MNHNY and CDR2 is SVGAGI (reference sequence). The CDR3 runs 14 residues.

The chain has TRBV13 and TRBJ1-5; D unclear. Germline CDR1 is PRHDT and CDR2 is FYEKMQ (reference sequence). With 2 bases removed from V and 5 bases from J, the gap between germline ends came to 4 bases. CDR3 size: 12 residues. CDR3 nucleotides: TGTGCCAGCAGCTTACAGGATCAGCCCCAGCATTTT. It is translated as CASSLQDQPQHF.

This clone was counted only a few times. This chain joins TRBV7-3 and TRBJ2-4; tentative D call: TRBD2 (5 bases). The CDR3 covers 18 residues. Per germline, CDR1 SGHTA and CDR2 FQGTGA. Trimming took off 4 bases at V and 0 bases at J, with 19 bases between the two ends. This CDR3 is CASSSWATGGLAKNIQYF. In DNA form, the CDR3 reads TGTGCCAGCAGCTCCTGGGCCACTGGAGGCCTAGCCAAAAACATTCAGTACTTC.

The chain employs TRBV9 and TRBJ1-3; D remains ambiguous. The V gene lost 4 bases and the J gene lost 2 bases, with 13 bases spanning the gap. The CDR3 is 15 residues long. CDR1 and CDR2 from the germline V gene are SGDLS and YYNGEE. The CDR3 is CASSPRATTGNTIYF. For the CDR3, the DNA is TGTGCCAGCAGCCCCCGAGCAACAACTGGAAACACCATATATTTT.

This rearrangement joins TRBV5-1 to TRBJ2-5; D not resolved. From germline, CDR1 is SGHRS and CDR2 YFSETQ. Deletions cut 2 bases from V and 3 bases from J, with 14 bases between. This CDR3 spans 15 amino acids. This CDR3 is CASSFYHAKEETQYF. In DNA, the CDR3 is TGCGCCAGCAGCTTTTATCACGCGAAGGAAGAGACCCAGTACTTC.

This sequence joins TRBV5-8 and TRBJ2-1; D gene ambiguous. Germline V CDR1 and CDR2: SGHTS, YDEGEE. V was clipped by 0 bases and J by 0 bases, with 7 bases between them. This CDR3 spans 15 amino acids. This CDR3 is CASSLGRFSYNEQFF. CDR3 in DNA: TGTGCCAGCAGCTTGGGGAGATTCTCCTACAATGAGCAGTTCTTC.

The V gene is TRBV28, the J gene TRBJ1-2, with unresolved D. Germline V gene data show CDR1 as MDHEN and CDR2 as SYDVKM. Trimming took 6 bases from V and 4 from J, leaving 9 bases between them. The CDR3 is 12 residues long. CDR3 sequence (DNA): TGTGCCAGCAGCCGGCGGGGCTATGGCTACACCTTC. This encodes CASSRRGYGYTF.

The V gene is TRBV7-3, the J gene TRBJ2-1; TRBD2 agrees at 11 bases. Germline CDR1 and CDR2: SGHTA and FQGTGA. CDR3 length equals 15 residues. With 5 bases clipped from V and 4 bases from J, the junction kept 4 bases outside the gene matches. CDR3 in DNA: TGTGCCAGCAGCGAGACTAGCGGGACTTACAATGAGCAGTTCTTC. Protein sequence: CASSETSGTYNEQFF.

This clone was picked up one time. The chain is built from TRBV5-5 and TRBJ1-3; D is unclear. The length of the CDR3 is 14 residues. V lost 6 bases and J 0 bases, leaving 10 bases between the germline ends. Germline V gives CDR1 SGHKS, CDR2 YYEKEE (reference sequence). The CDR3 sequence is CASTSGNSGNTIYF. Here the CDR3 DNA reads TGTGCCAGCACCTCAGGCAACTCTGGAAACACCATATATTTT.

This clone was seen only once. The V call is TRBV2, the J call TRBJ2-4; 8 bases are shared with TRBD2. V shed 7 bases, J shed 0 bases, and the junction held 5 bases outside the gene matches. This CDR3 contains 15 residues. The germline V gene has CDR1 SNHLY and CDR2 FYNNEI. The DNA of the CDR3 is TGTGCCAGCAATCGGGGGGGTCTAGCCAAAAACATTCAGTACTTC. It codes for CASNRGGLAKNIQYF.